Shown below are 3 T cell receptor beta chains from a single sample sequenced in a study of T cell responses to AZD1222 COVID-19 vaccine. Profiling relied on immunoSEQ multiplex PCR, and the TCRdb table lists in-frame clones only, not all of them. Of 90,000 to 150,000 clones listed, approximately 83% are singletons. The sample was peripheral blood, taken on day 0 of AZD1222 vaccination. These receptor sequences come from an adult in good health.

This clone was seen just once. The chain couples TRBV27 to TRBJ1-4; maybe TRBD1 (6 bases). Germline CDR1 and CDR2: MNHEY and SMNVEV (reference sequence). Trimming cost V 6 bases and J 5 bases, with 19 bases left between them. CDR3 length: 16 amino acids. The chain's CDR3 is CASSPLQGRGNEKLFF. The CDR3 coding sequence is TGTGCCAGCAGCCCACTACAGGGTAGAGGGAATGAAAAACTGTTTTTT.

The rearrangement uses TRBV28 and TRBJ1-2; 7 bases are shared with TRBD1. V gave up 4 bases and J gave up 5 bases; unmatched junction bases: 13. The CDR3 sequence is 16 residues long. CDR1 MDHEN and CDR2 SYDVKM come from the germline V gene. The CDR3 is CASSSNDRDWGYGYTF. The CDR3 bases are TGTGCCAGCAGTTCAAATGACAGGGATTGGGGATATGGCTACACCTTC.

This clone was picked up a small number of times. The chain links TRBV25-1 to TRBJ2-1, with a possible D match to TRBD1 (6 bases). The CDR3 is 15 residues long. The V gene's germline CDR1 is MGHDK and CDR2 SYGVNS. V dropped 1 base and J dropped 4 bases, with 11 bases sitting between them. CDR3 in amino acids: CASSESGQPYNEQFF. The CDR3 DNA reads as TGTGCCAGCAGTGAATCCGGACAGCCATACAATGAGCAGTTCTTC.